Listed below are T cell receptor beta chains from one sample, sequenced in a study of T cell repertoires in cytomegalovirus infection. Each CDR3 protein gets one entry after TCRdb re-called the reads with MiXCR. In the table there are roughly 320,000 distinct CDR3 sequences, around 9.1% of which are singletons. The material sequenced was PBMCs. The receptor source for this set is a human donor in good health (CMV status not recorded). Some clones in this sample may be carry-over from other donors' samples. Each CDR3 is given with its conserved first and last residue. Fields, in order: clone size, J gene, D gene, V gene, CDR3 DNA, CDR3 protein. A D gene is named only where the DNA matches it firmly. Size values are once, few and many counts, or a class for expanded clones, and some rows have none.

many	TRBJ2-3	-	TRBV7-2	TGTGCCAGCAGCTTAGTCCCGGGACCGCGAACAGATACGCAGTATTTT	CASSLVPGPRTDTQYF
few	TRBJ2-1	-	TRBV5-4	TGTGCCAGCAGCTTATACTACTCCGTGAGGAATGAGCAGTTCTTC	CASSLYYSVRNEQFF
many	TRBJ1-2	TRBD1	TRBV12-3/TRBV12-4	TGTGCCAGCAGTCGACTGGGACAGGGGGACTATGGCTACACCTTC	CASSRLGQGDYGYTF
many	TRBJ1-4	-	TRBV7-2	TGTGCCAGCAGCTTAGCCCACAGCCCCACTAATGAAAAACTGTTTTTT	CASSLAHSPTNEKLFF
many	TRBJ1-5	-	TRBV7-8	TGTGCCAGCAGCTTAAGGCCCTGGGAGGGGGGTCAGCCCCAGCATTTT	CASSLRPWEGGQPQHF
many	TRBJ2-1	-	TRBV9	TGTGCCAGCAGCGTAGTCGGGGGCTCCTACAATGAGCAGTTCTTC	CASSVVGGSYNEQFF
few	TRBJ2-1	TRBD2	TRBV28	TGTGCCAGCAGTTTTCAGGGACTAATTCGGGAGCAGTTCTTC	CASSFQGLIREQFF
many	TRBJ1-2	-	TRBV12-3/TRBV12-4	TGTGCCAGCAGCCCCACAGGAACAACTAACTATGGCTACACCTTC	CASSPTGTTNYGYTF
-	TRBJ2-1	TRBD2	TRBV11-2	TGTGCCAGCAGCTTAAAATCCACTAGCGGGGGGGCGTCCAATGAGCAGTTCTTC	CASSLKSTSGGASNEQFF
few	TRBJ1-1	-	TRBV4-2	TGTGCCAGCAGCCGAGAGCGGTCCACGAACACTGAAGCTTTCTTT	CASSRERSTNTEAFF
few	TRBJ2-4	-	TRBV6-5	TGTGCCAGCAATTTACAGCCGCAGTACTTC	CASNLQPQYF
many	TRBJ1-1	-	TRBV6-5	TGTGCCAGCATGTTGGGACGGCTGAACACTGAAGCTTTCTTT	CASMLGRLNTEAFF
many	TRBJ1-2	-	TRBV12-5	TGTGCTAGTGGTTTGGACGGACTGGCTTCTGGCTACACCTTC	CASGLDGLASGYTF
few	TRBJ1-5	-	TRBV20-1	TGCAGTGCTAGAGGTCTCAACAATCAGCCCCAGCATTTT	CSARGLNNQPQHF
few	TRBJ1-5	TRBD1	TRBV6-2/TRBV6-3	TGTGCCAGCAGTTACTCTTCTGCATATAAGGACAGGGGGCCTCGCAATCAGCCCCAGCATTTT	CASSYSSAYKDRGPRNQPQHF
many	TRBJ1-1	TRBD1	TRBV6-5	TGTGCCAGCAGCTTCGGGACAGGGGGCGGTGAAGCTTTCTTT	CASSFGTGGGEAFF
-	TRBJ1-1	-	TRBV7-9	TGTGCCAGCAGAGGGATGGGGGGCGTCGGCACTGAAGCTTTCTTT	CASRGMGGVGTEAFF